Listed below are T cell receptor beta chains from one sample, sequenced in a study of vaccination effects on CD4 cells after COVID-19. TCRdb keeps only in-frame clones here, not all; method: immunoSEQ multiplex PCR. Counted here are 30,000 to 35,000 clones, 74% occurring once; the ten biggest clones make up about 16%. Their antigens remain unidentified. Sequencing used CD4+ T cells from PBMCs cultured without peptide, obtained after COVID-19 vaccination. The source of these receptors is a human donor who received a COVID-19 vaccine. Each CDR3 is given with its conserved first and last residue. D genes are given only for firm matches. Some rows have no size entry. The others give once, few or many, or a class for an expanded clone.

v_gene	j_gene	d_gene	abundance	CDR3nt	CDR3aa
TRBV2	TRBJ2-3	TRBD2	.	TGTGCCAGCAGAATACTAGCGGGAGGTGGCGATACGCAGTATTTT	CASRILAGGGDTQYF
TRBV7-2	TRBJ1-3	TRBD1	few	TGTGCCAGCAGCCAAGGGACAGTTGGAAACACCATATATTTT	CASSQGTVGNTIYF
TRBV15	TRBJ1-1	.	.	TGTGCCACCAGCAGAGGTTCGAACACTGAAGCTTTCTTT	CATSRGSNTEAFF
TRBV7-2	TRBJ1-1	.	.	TGTGCCAGCAGCCACTCACGGGAAGGTGAAGCTTTCTTT	CASSHSREGEAFF
TRBV5-1	TRBJ1-5	.	.	TGCGCCAGCAGCTTCGGGGAAGTAGGGCAGCCCCAGCATTTT	CASSFGEVGQPQHF
TRBV18	TRBJ2-5	TRBD1	.	TGTGCCAGCTCACCCCGGACAGGGAAACAAGAGACCCAGTACTTC	CASSPRTGKQETQYF
TRBV23-1	TRBJ1-1	TRBD1	once	TGCGGGGACAGATACACTGAAGCTTTCTTT	CGDRYTEAFF
TRBV3-1/TRBV3-2	TRBJ1-1	.	.	TGTGCCAGCAGCCAAGGGGGGAGAGCTTTCTTT	CASSQGGRAFF
TRBV6-5	TRBJ1-1	.	.	TGTGCCAGCAGACATACCACTGAAGCTTTCTTT	CASRHTTEAFF
TRBV30	TRBJ1-3	.	.	TGTGCCTGGACGAAAGGCAGCTCTGGAAACACCATATATTTT	CAWTKGSSGNTIYF
TRBV10-3	TRBJ2-6	.	.	TGTGCCATCAGGGATACAGTGCCCGGGGCTGGGGCCAACGTCCTGACTTTC	CAIRDTVPGAGANVLTF
TRBV11-2	TRBJ1-2	TRBD1	.	TGTGCCAGCAGCTTAGTAGCAGGGGGTCTGGGCTACACCTTC	CASSLVAGGLGYTF
TRBV30	TRBJ1-2	TRBD1	.	TGTGCCTGGACGGGACAGCTAAGTAACTATGGCTACACCTTC	CAWTGQLSNYGYTF
TRBV5-6	TRBJ2-7	.	.	TGTGCCAGCAGCTTGGGCAGTTCCTACGAGCAGTACTTC	CASSLGSSYEQYF
TRBV7-2	TRBJ2-3	TRBD2	.	TGTGCCAGCAGCTCACGACTAGCTAATACGCAGTATTTT	CASSSRLANTQYF
TRBV20-1	TRBJ2-7	TRBD1	once	TGCAGTGCTAGTGACAGGGGCTCCTACGAGCAGTACTTC	CSASDRGSYEQYF
TRBV9	TRBJ1-1	.	once	TGTGCCAGCAGCGTAGGCAGGGCCGGGGGGGTTTTCTTT	CASSVGRAGGVFF
TRBV5-1	TRBJ2-7	TRBD1	.	TGCGCCAGCAGCCCGGACAGGGGGTTAACCGAGCAGTACTTC	CASSPDRGLTEQYF
TRBV3-1/TRBV3-2	TRBJ1-1	TRBD1	.	TGTGCCAGCAGCCAAGGTGTCAGGGGGGCTTTCTTT	CASSQGVRGAFF
TRBV11-2	TRBJ2-7	TRBD2	.	TGTGCCAGCAGCTCGACTAGCGGGGGGGGCCACGAGCAGTACTTC	CASSSTSGGGHEQYF
TRBV3-1/TRBV3-2	TRBJ1-2	.	.	TGTGCCAGCAGCCAACAGGCGGTCGGCTATGGCTACACCTTC	CASSQQAVGYGYTF
TRBV7-3	TRBJ2-5	TRBD2	.	TGTGCCAGCAGCTTACGTGTCGGCGGGGGGGCCGGGGAGACCCAGTACTTC	CASSLRVGGGAGETQYF